This T cell receptor (beta chain) was recovered during a study of T cells after yellow fever vaccination. At the level of the study: It was SMART-Seq v4 Ultra Low Input that prepared the fractions with low cell numbers.

The CDR3 is 15 amino acids. Germline-derived CDR1 and CDR2 are SGDLS and YYNGEE. V was shortened by 4 bases and J by 4 bases, with 16 bases between the two germline ends. The study, taken as a whole, reports: The secondary response showed a weaker magnitude and a faster peak, day 5 versus 15. Only a small proportion of the clonotypes turned up in both the CD4 and the CD8 compartments, likely arising from convergent recombination.

This clonotype has more than one count but fewer than ten. Its antigen is currently unknown. MiXCR, applied by TCRdb to the 5' RACE reads, yields one record per CDR3 protein. The sample yields 300,000 to 400,000 distinct CDR3 sequences, roughly 9.4% seen once. The specimen comprised PBMCs, sampled on the day of the first yellow fever vaccination. The chain employs TRBV9 and TRBJ2-3; TRBD1 might be the D (6 bases). This sequence originates from a man between 18 and 29 years old who received the YFV17D yellow fever vaccine. DNA for the CDR3: TGTGCCAGCAGCCCTCAGGGGATCCACGCAGATACGCAGTATTTT. This translates into CASSPQGIHADTQYF.